The sequence of this T cell receptor (beta chain) was determined in a study of cytomegalovirus exposure and HLA in healthy donors (dated by TCRdb to 2016 to 2017). Study-level background: An earlier analysis of roughly 570 of the donors reported 250 to 300 Gb of sequence data and 117 million unique TCR beta sequences obtained from about 179 million T cells. Donor age, sex, ethnicity and CMV serostatus were collected together with the repertoire data. Class I and class II HLA loci were covered by the typing at four-digit resolution. Of the 300 to 400 genotyped donors, approximately 83% fell in the genetic ancestry cluster associated with self-reported Caucasian donors. In a later genetic analysis, genome-wide SNP genotypes for about 65% of the roughly 670 donors were used, and that subset was treated as a discovery cohort. The study used immunosequencing to profile the T cell repertoires of several hundred subjects and linked those repertoires to cytomegalovirus serostatus. The study combined high-throughput TCR immunosequencing, statistical association of individual TCRs with disease status, and machine learning to predict cytomegalovirus infection status. Every discovery cohort repertoire had been produced on one sequencing platform. A later analysis re-analyzed previously published TCR beta repertoires from 660 or so donors and added high-resolution HLA genotyping to study TCR occurrence patterns. Rather than using new phenotypic data, the later analysis identified candidate immune exposures from TCR beta sequences and from how often those sequences occurred across donors. Typing coverage differed by locus: A, B, C, DRB1 and DQB1 were typed in about 629-640 donors, DQA1 in about 500, DPA1 in roughly 590, and DPB1 in 450 to 480. An early release covering roughly 640 HLA-typed donors comprised about 300 gigabases of sequencing data and approximately 80 million unique TCR sequences. In an earlier analysis of a few hundred of the donors, high-throughput TCR beta sequencing was used to judge whether each TCR beta V gene segment behaved as functional or pseudogenic. A separate validation cohort of over a hundred different subjects was used in addition to the approximately 610-subject first cohort. Four or five DR-DQ haplotypes were handled as single units for association and clustering because linkage in the cohort was strong. The study aimed to test whether signatures of past pathogen exposure could be identified by cataloging public T cell receptors. On average, approximately 250,000 unique TCR beta nucleotide sequences were sequenced per donor among 398 genotyped donors of the cohort, with approximately 18% of those sequences being non-productive.

Results and caveats for the whole study, not just this receptor: Linkage disequilibrium might explain the correlated functional status among segregating V segments, but an unknown experimental factor could not be excluded. According to the authors, the approach could potentially be generalized to other disease states and immunological phenotypes. Most TCR sequences were observed very rarely across donors, whereas some public TCRs were present in many individuals. A later genetic analysis associated a missense DCLRE1C variant with V-gene and J-gene trimming of TCR beta chains, and an independent cohort replicated the association. In both the original and validation cohorts, the classifier was reported to diagnose cytomegalovirus status with high specificity and sensitivity. In an earlier analysis of around 500 of the donors, most TCR beta V segments appeared in productive rearrangements about 87% or about 30% of the time, broadly matching IMGT annotations. According to a later analysis, parvovirus B19, influenza, CMV and Epstein-Barr virus appeared linked to several top co-occurrence clusters. In a later analysis, TCR association rates were found to vary across HLA loci, with the most associated TCRs seen for DRB1 alleles and the fewest for HLA-C alleles. In a later analysis, HLA-associated TCR beta chains showed more clonal expansion and lower generation probabilities than non-associated chains that were equally common. The sequencing pipeline was judged likely to have produced a cluster of highly shared sequence variants as a technical artifact. Because counts were too low, about 18 rarely observed V segments, including chromosome 9 orphons, were excluded from the earlier analysis of around 640 of the donors. Immune exposure information for the cohort was limited to CMV serostatus. The presence/absence analyses assumed that sequencing depth was roughly uniform across donors, and that assumption may not be true. Three of the identified cytomegalovirus-associated TCR beta chains were confirmed in vitro to be specific for cytomegalovirus antigens. Strong co-occurrence of HLA alleles, especially DR and DQ, made assigning TCR associations to individual alleles difficult. The cohort was sequenced for TCR beta chains only, and without alpha or paired-chain data the features that could be detected were limited. Specific HLA alleles were associated with 15,000 to 20,000 TCR beta sequences at a false discovery rate of 0.05 in a later analysis. Most CMV-associated TCR beta chains appeared to be HLA-restricted in a later analysis, and the HLA associations seemed to be driven largely by CMV exposure. The study gave a list of more than 150 TCR beta chains associated with cytomegalovirus. A later genetic analysis reported fewer N-insertions in productive TCRs among donors in an Asian-associated ancestry cluster than the roughly 620-donor mean. HLA typing was unavailable for some donors at each locus, so association tests used only the typed subset. A further reported finding was that TCR beta sequences accurately predicted the HLA-A and HLA-B alleles for most subjects in the first cohort.

This clone was detected once. No antigen is known for it. The input lacks base qualities; no much larger clone sits a single base away. Libraries were constructed by the immunoSEQ multiplex PCR assay. The multiplex PCR relied on a mix of 60 forward primers for TCR Vbeta segments and 13 reverse primers for TCR Jbeta segments. The CDR3 region of rearranged TCR beta genes was amplified from genomic DNA with a multiplex PCR assay. The amplified TCR beta libraries were sequenced on the Illumina HiSeq System as 87-base-pair reads. In the original analysis: In a later analysis, 80 million or so unique TCR beta chains were counted across the 500 to 700 repertoires, and around 10 million of these chains were shared by at least two donors. To remove PCR and sequencing errors, raw reads were error-corrected and collapsed into unique sequences using a nearest-neighbor algorithm that merged closely related sequences. CDR3 sequences were aligned to IMGT reference sequences to assign V, D and J gene segments. For a sequence to be retained, at least a six-nucleotide match to both a V gene segment and a J gene segment was required. Rearrangements were classified as productive when the CDR3 lacked stop codons and remained in frame with V and J, and all other rearrangements were classified as non-productive. Following IMGT convention, CDR3 was defined as the stretch from the second conserved V-encoded cysteine to the conserved J-encoded phenylalanine. The earlier analysis of roughly 590 of the donors excluded sequences that lacked an unambiguous match to a single V gene segment. An earlier analysis of several hundred of the donors called V segments functional above 56.7% productive rearrangements and segregating when the between-donor standard deviation exceeded 5%. A statistical classification framework was developed to diagnose cytomegalovirus status using the catalog of TCR beta chain sequences. A later analysis assigned V and J genes by comparing TCR nucleotide sequences with IMGT/GENE-DB human TR gene sequences. In a later analysis, CDR3 sequences and most-parsimonious VDJ recombination scenarios were assigned using the TCRdist pipeline. In a later analysis, every TCR beta chain was defined by the combination of its CDR3 amino acid sequence and its V-gene family, and reads without a unique V-gene family were dropped. To address suspected cross-contamination and a sequencing artifact, a later analysis removed under 600 highly shared, low-generation-probability nucleotide sequences. For each public chain, a later analysis derived a clonal expansion index from normalized ranks of inferred template counts within each repertoire. In a later analysis, generation probabilities were computed with a VDJ recombination model fitted to out-of-frame rearrangements, and the resulting probabilities were checked against IGoR. In a later analysis, TCR-TCR, TCR-HLA and TCR-CMV co-occurrence was scored with hypergeometric tests, and a repertoire-size bias correction was applied to TCR pairs. False discovery rates were estimated in a later analysis by permuting HLA or CMV assignments 20 times. In a later analysis, co-occurring TCRs were grouped using DBSCAN, with TCRdist sequence similarity added in when clustering inside HLA-allele-positive subsets. Repertoires with fewer than 30,000 or more than 120,000 public chains, plus five repertoires with anomalous nucleotide sharing, were excluded from co-occurrence clustering. Drawn from immuneACCESS, this table holds only the in-frame rearrangements with V and J called that TCRdb kept. Clones are partly lost; checked studies trace under half to an unresolved V gene and leave the rest unexplained. Clone size and V and J calls were adopted from that table, with D and trimming inferred from the DNA. In this sample the table shows about 170,000 clones, about 75% of which occur a single time. The ten largest clonotypes hold under 3% of the sample.

In total, approximately 610 healthy bone marrow donors made up the cohort. Cohort members were all nominally healthy when sampled, although unrecorded immune exposures were likely present. The donor was CMV seropositive and belonged to the group of 270 or so seropositive cohort members. Every donor gave a peripheral blood sample, and the peripheral blood mononuclear cells from that sample were used for TCR beta sequencing. The Qiagen DNeasy Blood Extraction Kit was used to extract genomic DNA from the blood cell samples. This sequence originates from a woman between 50 and 59 years old in good health and CMV-seropositive. The sequencing sample was made of PBMCs.

The DNA is TGCGCCAGCAGCCAATCAGGACTAGCGGGGGGGATAACCTCCCAGCAGTACTTC. Its coded protein is CASSQSGLAGGITSQQYF. Rearrangement joined TRBV4-1 to TRBJ2-7, with 15 middle bases fitting TRBD2. Counted from cysteine to phenylalanine, this CDR3 has 18 amino acids. Only the CDR3 region is kept as DNA, spanning 54 bases read in frame from base 1. The germline V gene supplies CDR1 MGHRA and CDR2 YSYEKL. Germline trimming: 2 bases from V, 8 bases from J; junction bases outside gene matches: 13.